The 21 T cell receptor beta chains below come from one sample, sequenced in a study of T cell responses to AZD1222 COVID-19 vaccine. The table came from immunoSEQ multiplex PCR; TCRdb's copy has only in-frame clones and leaves some out. There are 95,000 to 130,000 clones in the sample; 70% to 90% occur only once, and over 8.5% lies in the top ten. The sample consisted of peripheral blood, taken on day 0 of AZD1222 vaccination. Source of these receptors: an adult in good health.

This chain links TRBV9 with TRBJ2-5; 9 nucleotides match TRBD2. Germline lookup yields CDR1 SGDLS and CDR2 YYNGEE. The ends lost 0 bases at V and 5 bases at J; junction bases unmatched: 8. This CDR3 has 16 amino acids. The CDR3 protein is CASSVGLAGSGETQYF. CDR3 nucleotide sequence: TGTGCCAGCAGCGTAGGTCTAGCGGGGAGTGGGGAGACCCAGTACTTC.

CDR3 protein: CASSGTGTDATNEKLFF. The CDR3 DNA reads TGTGCCAGCAGCGGGACCGGGACAGACGCAACTAATGAAAAACTGTTTTTT. The gene calls are TRBV9 and TRBJ1-4, with 7 bases identical to TRBD1. Germline CDR1 and CDR2: SGDLS and YYNGEE. The CDR3 runs 17 residues. V shed 3 bases and J 0 bases; nucleotides not matched to a gene: 8.

The chain uses TRBV6-6 and TRBJ1-1; tentatively, D is TRBD1 (6 bases). The ends were cut back, 6 bases at V and 11 bases at J, with 13 bases in the middle. The CDR3 extends over 11 amino acids. CDR1 and CDR2 from the germline V gene are MNHNY and SVGAGI (reference sequence). CDR3 DNA sequence: TGTGCCAGCAGGAAGGACAGCGGGGCTTTCTTT. Protein product: CASRKDSGAFF.

This clone was observed a handful of times. The rearrangement links TRBV7-6 to TRBJ2-1; D perhaps matches TRBD2 (7 bases). Per the germline V gene, CDR1 is SGHVS and CDR2 is FNYEAQ. With 5 bases removed from V and 0 bases from J, the gap between germline ends came to 14 bases. The CDR3 is 16 residues long. The CDR3 sequence is CASSPRGGSSYNEQFF. The CDR3 DNA follows: TGTGCCAGCAGCCCCCGCGGGGGCAGCTCCTACAATGAGCAGTTCTTC.

The chain employs TRBV19 and TRBJ2-3, with 7 bases matching TRBD1. Looked up from germline, CDR1 is LNHDA and CDR2 is SQIVND (reference sequence). CDR3 length: 14 residues. The V and J ends lost 9 bases and 1 base, in that order; junction bases with no gene match: 7. In DNA form, the CDR3 reads TGTGCCAGCACCCCAGGGGGAGGCACAGATACGCAGTATTTT. This encodes CASTPGGGTDTQYF.

The genes are TRBV7-9 and TRBJ1-1, with D perhaps TRBD1 (5 bases). Germline V gene lookup returns CDR1 SEHNR and CDR2 FQNEAQ (reference sequence). The CDR3 contains 14 residues. V gave up 1 base and J gave up 3 bases, with 9 bases separating them. CDR3 protein: CASSLVARDTEAFF. CDR3 nucleotide sequence: TGTGCCAGCAGCTTAGTAGCCAGGGACACTGAAGCTTTCTTT.

The rearrangement links TRBV5-1 to TRBJ2-7, with D possibly being TRBD1 or TRBD2 (6 bases each). V shed 6 bases and J shed 2 bases, with 9 bases lying between them. The CDR3 sequence is 12 residues long. Per germline, CDR1 SGHRS and CDR2 YFSETQ. CDR3 sequence reads: CASTGEAYEQYF. In nucleotides, the CDR3 is TGCGCCAGCACAGGGGAGGCCTACGAGCAGTACTTC. Looking up the rest from reference TRBV5-1 and TRBJ2-7 gives the full variable domain: KAGVTQTPRYLIKTRGQQVTLSCSPISGHRSVSWYQQTPGQGLQFLFEYFSETQRNKGNFPGRFSGRQFSNSRSEMNVSTLELGDSALYLCASTGEAYEQYFGPGTRLTVT.

CDR3 residues: CASTQLPGQVNEQYF. The CDR3 nucleotides read TGTGCCAGCACCCAATTACCGGGACAGGTGAACGAGCAGTACTTC. The chain recombines TRBV11-2 with TRBJ2-7; 8 bases are a match to TRBD1. Germline assignment: CDR1 SGHAT and CDR2 FQNNGV. This CDR3 spans 15 amino acids. V shed 7 bases and J 5 bases; nucleotides not matched to a gene: 13.

The chain's CDR3 is CASSYTQAFYGYTF. CDR3 coding DNA: TGTGCCAGCAGCTACACACAGGCGTTCTATGGCTACACCTTC. The V gene is TRBV7-2, the J gene TRBJ1-2, with D possibly matching TRBD1 (5 bases). This CDR3 spans 14 amino acids. V lost 4 bases and J lost 4, with 13 bases in between. Germline V gene sequence: CDR1 SGHTA, CDR2 FQGNSA. Full variable domain (rest looked up from reference TRBV7-2 and TRBJ1-2): GAGVSQSPSNKVTEKGKDVELRCDPISGHTALYWYRQSLGQGLEFLIYFQGNSAPDKSGLPSDRFSAERTGGSVSTLTIQRTQQEDSAVYLCASSYTQAFYGYTFGSGTRLTVV.

The V and J genes are TRBV6-5 and TRBJ1-1; TRBD1 agrees at 8 bases. J lost 9 bases, V lost 2 bases, and 8 bases had no gene match. Germline loops: CDR1 MNHEY, CDR2 SVGAGI. CDR3 length equals 14 residues. Written as DNA, the CDR3 is TGTGCCAGCAGTTACCTTCCACAGGGGGGTAAAGCTTTCTTT. Translating gives CASSYLPQGGKAFF.

The chain recombines TRBV4-1 with TRBJ2-1; no definite D call. Trimming took off 3 bases at V and 6 bases at J, with 12 bases between the two ends. Looked up from germline, CDR1 is MGHRA and CDR2 is YSYEKL. The length of the CDR3 is 14 residues. The CDR3 region is CASSQRTVSNEQFF. DNA of the CDR3: TGCGCCAGCAGCCAGAGGACCGTTAGCAATGAGCAGTTCTTC.

The rearrangement joins TRBV7-2 to TRBJ2-4; 9 bases are shared with TRBD1. The CDR3 is made up of 16 amino acids. Trimming took 4 bases from V and 6 from J; bases not matched to a gene: 10. Germline values: CDR1 SGHTA, CDR2 FQGNSA. CDR3 loop: CASSSREQGAGNIQYF. The CDR3 bases are TGTGCCAGCAGCTCTCGGGAACAGGGGGCGGGAAACATTCAGTACTTC.

This clone was seen only once. The rearrangement links TRBV4-3 to TRBJ1-2; TRBD1 matches at 7 bases. CDR1 is LGHNA, CDR2 YSLEER, per germline. With V trimmed by 8 bases and J by 4 bases, 16 bases remained unmatched. CDR3 length: 16 amino acids. The CDR3 nucleotides are TGCGCCAGCCCACGTGAGGCAGGGGGTTGTATCTATGGCTACACCTTC. It is translated as CASPREAGGCIYGYTF.

CDR3 region: CASSSGQAMNTEAFF. In DNA, the CDR3 is TGTGCCAGCAGCTCTGGACAGGCTATGAACACTGAAGCTTTCTTT. This chain uses TRBV7-9 with TRBJ1-1; TRBD1 matches 7 bases. CDR1 is SEHNR and CDR2 is FQNEAQ in the germline V gene (reference sequence). The CDR3 is 15 amino acids. The V and J ends lost 4 bases and 0 bases, in that order; junction bases with no gene match: 5.

The chain uses TRBV19 and TRBJ1-5, with D possibly TRBD1 on 5 matching bases. V lost 5 bases and J lost 0, with 20 bases in between. The germline gives CDR1 LNHDA, CDR2 SQIVND (reference sequence). The CDR3 extends over 18 amino acids. Here the CDR3 reads CASSVDTSKSYSNQPQHF. The DNA of the CDR3 is TGTGCCAGTAGTGTGGACACCTCAAAGAGTTATAGCAATCAGCCCCAGCATTTT.

The chain recombines TRBV18 with TRBJ1-4; 7 bases align to TRBD1. This CDR3 region has 17 residues. Germline V CDR1 and CDR2: KGHSH, LQKENI. The V and J ends lost 5 bases and 3 bases, in that order; junction bases with no gene match: 12. CDR3 DNA sequence: TGTGCCAGCTCAGCATCAATGACAGGGTCCCCTAATGAAAAACTGTTTTTT. Translated, it gives CASSASMTGSPNEKLFF.

This sequence joins TRBV2 and TRBJ1-1; a weak D match, TRBD1 (6 bases). The germline CDR1 and CDR2 sequences are SNHLY and FYNNEI. With 6 bases removed from V and 7 bases from J, the gap between germline ends came to 9 bases. The CDR3 contains 11 residues. The CDR3 loop reads CASRTGLEAFF. Written as DNA, the CDR3 is TGTGCCAGCAGGACAGGTCTTGAAGCTTTCTTT.

This clone was recorded once. The chain has TRBV28 and TRBJ1-4; D may be TRBD1 (5 bases). The CDR3 runs to 14 residues. V lost 3 bases and J lost 6, with 11 bases in between. Germline-derived CDR1 and CDR2 are MDHEN and SYDVKM. The CDR3 is CASSFGGGYEKLFF. The CDR3 nucleotides are TGTGCCAGCAGTTTCGGGGGGGGATATGAAAAACTGTTTTTT.

This chain connects TRBV5-1 to TRBJ2-3; 14 bases agree with TRBD2. In germline, CDR1 is SGHRS, CDR2 YFSETQ. The CDR3 is 15 residues long. V lost 7 bases, J lost 6 bases, and 7 bases stayed unmatched. The CDR3 here is CASLLGTSGSDTQYF. CDR3 DNA sequence: TGCGCCAGCCTACTCGGGACTAGCGGGAGTGATACGCAGTATTTT.

V usage is TRBV30 and J usage is TRBJ1-2; D call uncertain. Between the trimmed V and J ends, which lost 0 bases and 4 bases, there was a span of 12 bases. The CDR3 extends over 14 amino acids. Per germline, CDR1 GTSNPN and CDR2 SVGIG (reference sequence). The CDR3 DNA reads as TGTGCCTGGAGTGTAACCAGTGTTAGCTATGGCTACACCTTC. Translation gives CAWSVTSVSYGYTF.

In its sample, this clone was seen a few times. The DNA of the CDR3 is TGTGCCAGCAGCTTAGTCGGGACAGGCAGCTATGGCTACACCTTC. Translation gives CASSLVGTGSYGYTF. V gene TRBV7-9 combines with J gene TRBJ1-2; 8 bases are shared with TRBD1. This CDR3 spans 15 amino acids. J gave up 4 bases and V 1 base, and 5 bases lay outside the gene matches. The germline CDR1 and CDR2 sequences are SEHNR and FQNEAQ (reference sequence).